Reported below is one TCR beta chain. This record comes from a study of blood T cell repertoires in COVID-19. Across the whole study: Whether acute or convalescent, the COVID-19 samples came from the United States, Italy and Spain. PBMCs, B-cell-depleted T cells, or T cells were the source of the cDNA or gDNA that made up the material.

As handled by the study authors: The assay estimated nucleated cells by amplifying reference gene primers. TCRdb's table, derived via immunoSEQ multiplex PCR, lists solely in-frame clones and lacks some. The V and J calls and clone size were taken over from that table, and D and trimming were inferred from the DNA. The sample includes approximately 150,000 clones, around 84% of them seen just once. Trimming removed 10 bases at V and 5 bases at J, with 17 bases between. This CDR3 has 13 residues. The germline V gene has CDR1 SEHNR and CDR2 FQNEAQ (reference sequence). The chain has TRBV7-9 and TRBJ1-1; no definite D call. This TCR derives from a woman aged 50 to 60 in a cohort sampled during active or convalescent COVID-19. Sequences were obtained from peripheral blood. In DNA, the CDR3 is TGTGCCACCTACTCGGGAGGGTTGACTGAAGCTTTCTTT. Its translation is CATYSGGLTEAFF. The complete variable domain, with remaining parts taken from reference TRBV7-9 and TRBJ1-1, reads DTGVSQNPRHKITKRGQNVTFRCDPISEHNRLYWYRQTLGQGPEFLTYFQNEAQLEKSRLLSDRFSAERPKGSFSTLEIQRTEQGDSAMYLCATYSGGLTEAFFGQGTRLTVV.